This record covers a single TCR beta chain. The antigen remains undetermined. Germline V gene sequence: CDR1 LNHDA, CDR2 SQIVND (reference sequence). Trimming pared 5 bases from V and 5 bases from J, leaving 15 bases between. The CDR3 consists of 14 residues. These data originate in a study of identifying expanded T cells in peripheral blood. Study results and caveats: Differentially abundant clones: roughly 1.3 between replicates, about 17 at about 13 days, around 20 at four. Variance in clone template counts between approximately two-week samples significantly increased with total template count across all healthy donors.

Collection occurred without any documented infections or immune events in donors. Produced via immunoSEQ multiplex PCR; TCRdb's table is partial and in-frame only. The repertoire has approximately 75,000 clones, approximately 87% of them found once; the top ten carry over 2.5%. The sample was blood. This TCR came from a person aged 18 to 75 in good health. J is TRBJ2-5 and V is TRBV19; unclear D gene. The CDR3 is CASSSGHYGETQYF. CDR3 in DNA: TGTGCCAGTAGTTCTGGTCATTACGGGGAGACCCAGTACTTC.